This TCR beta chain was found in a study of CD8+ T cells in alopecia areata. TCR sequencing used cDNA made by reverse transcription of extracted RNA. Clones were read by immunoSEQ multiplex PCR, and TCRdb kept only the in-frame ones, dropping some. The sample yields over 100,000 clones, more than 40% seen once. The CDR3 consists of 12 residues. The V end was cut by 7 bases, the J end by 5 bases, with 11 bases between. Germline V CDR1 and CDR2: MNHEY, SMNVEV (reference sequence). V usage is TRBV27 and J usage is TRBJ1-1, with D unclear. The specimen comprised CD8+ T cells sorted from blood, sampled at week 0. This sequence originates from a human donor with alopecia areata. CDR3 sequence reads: CASKRGGTEAFF. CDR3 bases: TGTGCCAGCAAGAGAGGAGGGACTGAAGCTTTCTTT.